The next 11 T cell receptor beta chains were all read from a single sample in a study of blood T cell repertoires in COVID-19. Sequencing used immunoSEQ multiplex PCR; TCRdb keeps in-frame clones, though not all of them. The data hold roughly 380,000 clones, with 80% to 90% observed a single time. Sequencing input: PBMCs or T cells enriched from blood (not recorded which). These receptor sequences come from a man between 25 and 39 years old who had recovered from COVID-19.

The gene calls are TRBV7-2 and TRBJ2-2; D perhaps matches TRBD1 (5 bases). Trimming shortened V by 5 bases and J by 4 bases, and 11 bases separated the two germline ends. CDR1 and CDR2 from the germline V gene are SGHTA and FQGNSA. This CDR3 is built from 14 residues. Written as DNA, the CDR3 is TGTGCCAGCAGCCCTTCTGGGGCCACCGGGGAGCTGTTTTTT. Translated, it gives CASSPSGATGELFF.

The V gene is TRBV19, the J gene TRBJ1-4; D is undetermined. Germline CDR1 LNHDA, CDR2 SQIVND (reference sequence). CDR3 length equals 14 residues. Trimming removed 2 bases from V and 8 bases from J, with 12 bases in between. The CDR3 coding sequence is TGTGCCAGTAGTATAAGCCTGTGGGCCGAAAAACTGTTTTTT. Amino acid sequence: CASSISLWAEKLFF.

V usage is TRBV7-2 and J usage is TRBJ2-2, with 9 bases that match TRBD1. The CDR3 has 17 amino acids. The trim removed 2 bases at V and 4 bases at J, leaving 8 bases unmatched. CDR1 is SGHTA and CDR2 is FQGNSA in the germline V gene. The DNA for the CDR3 is TGTGCCAGCAGCTTAAAGGGAGGGACAGGGATCACCGGGGAGCTGTTTTTT. Protein: CASSLKGGTGITGELFF.

The V call is TRBV30, the J call TRBJ2-1; D is uncertain. CDR3 length: 9 residues. In germline, CDR1 is GTSNPN, CDR2 SVGIG (reference sequence). V was clipped by 6 bases and J by 8 bases, with 5 bases between them. The CDR3 loop reads CACADEQFF. The CDR3, as DNA: TGTGCCTGTGCGGATGAGCAGTTCTTC.

The chain joins TRBV7-3 to TRBJ2-2; 7 nucleotides match TRBD1. V was pared by 4 bases and J by 1 base, with 6 bases of the junction left unmatched. The CDR3 has 16 amino acids. The germline gives CDR1 SGHTA, CDR2 FQGTGA. CDR3 bases: TGTGCCAGCAGCTCGGACGGACAGGTGAACACCGGGGAGCTGTTTTTT. It encodes CASSSDGQVNTGELFF.

About this clone itself: This specimen includes other DNA sequences encoding the same CDR3. V usage is TRBV7-9 and J usage is TRBJ1-2; 9 nucleotides agree with TRBD1. Germline V lookup: CDR1 SEHNR, CDR2 FQNEAQ (reference sequence). CDR3 length: 14 residues. Trimming took 5 bases from V and 5 from J; bases not matched to a gene: 6. The CDR3 is CASSPGQGIYGYTF. Here the CDR3 DNA reads TGTGCCAGCAGCCCGGGACAGGGAATTTATGGCTACACCTTC.

The chain uses TRBV7-9 and TRBJ2-5, with 9 bases aligning to TRBD2. CDR3 length: 17 amino acids. CDR1 is SEHNR and CDR2 is FQNEAQ in the germline V gene (reference sequence). The V gene end was trimmed by 2 bases and the J gene end by 5 bases; junction bases not matched to a gene: 12. The CDR3 sequence: CASSLPRERGDLETQYF. The CDR3 DNA reads TGTGCCAGCAGCTTACCAAGGGAGCGGGGGGATCTTGAGACCCAGTACTTC.

The V gene is TRBV3-1 (or the pseudogene TRBV3-2), the J gene TRBJ2-1; TRBD2 matches 14 bases. The V gene's germline CDR1 is LGHDT and CDR2 YNNKEL (reference sequence). The CDR3 has 16 amino acids. J gave up 6 bases and V 5 bases, and 6 bases lay outside the gene matches. CDR3 loop: CASSSRLAGGSNEQFF. DNA for the CDR3: TGTGCCAGCAGCTCCCGACTAGCGGGGGGGAGCAATGAGCAGTTCTTC.

The CDR3 DNA is TGTGCCAGCAGCTCCAGGGACACCACCGGGGAGCTGTTTTTT. It translates to CASSSRDTTGELFF. The chain combines TRBV11-3 with TRBJ2-2; D possibly corresponds to TRBD1 (6 bases). Germline CDR1 reads SGHNT; CDR2 reads YENEEA. There are 14 residues in the CDR3. With 4 bases removed from V and 4 bases from J, the gap between germline ends came to 10 bases.

V is TRBV7-2 and J is TRBJ2-2; 7 bases align to TRBD2. The V segment lost 4 bases and the J segment 0 bases; nucleotides outside the gene matches: 2. Germline V lookup: CDR1 SGHTA, CDR2 FQGNSA. The CDR3 extends over 15 amino acids. Written as DNA, the CDR3 is TGTGCCAGCAGCTGGGGACTAACGAACACCGGGGAGCTGTTTTTT. It translates to CASSWGLTNTGELFF.

The rearrangement uses TRBV10-2 and TRBJ2-3; 9 nucleotides match TRBD2. The CDR3 spans 16 residues. V lost 6 bases and J lost 3; bases outside the gene matches: 10. Germline CDR1 is WSHSY and CDR2 is SAAADI. CDR3 DNA: TGCGCCAGCAGGGGGGTTGCGGGGGGGCTTACAGATACGCAGTATTTT. Translating gives CASRGVAGGLTDTQYF.